Listed below are T cell receptor beta chains from one sample, sequenced in a study of shared clonotypes between healthy human individuals. The data were produced by immunoSEQ multiplex PCR, yet TCRdb's version contains in-frame clones alone and is incomplete. This sample has about 1.1 million clones, with 70% to 85% found just once. Specimen: memory CD4+ T cells from PBMCs. The receptors were sampled from a man between 18 and 35 years old in good health. Some clones in this sample may be carry-over from other donors' samples. Each CDR3 is given with its conserved first and last residue. The D gene is left open where the match is weak. The size of a clone is reported for some rows only, either as once, few or many, or as a class for expanded clones.

V gene,J gene,D gene,CDR3 length,clone size,CDR3 protein,CDR3 DNA
TRBV27,TRBJ1-4,NA,15,few,CASSPNRADNEKLFF,TGTGCCAGCAGTCCAAACAGGGCCGATAATGAAAAACTGTTTTTT
TRBV6-5,TRBJ1-3,NA,15,once,CASSYSTSGGNTIYF,TGTGCCAGCAGTTACTCTACATCGGGTGGAAACACCATATATTTT
TRBV4-1,TRBJ2-1,TRBD1,15,NA,CASSLIGTGNNEQFF,TGCGCCAGCAGCCTCATCGGGACAGGGAACAATGAGCAGTTCTTC
TRBV2,TRBJ2-3,NA,15,NA,CASSEAGLPTDTQYF,TGTGCCAGCAGTGAGGCGGGACTTCCCACAGATACGCAGTATTTT
TRBV11-2,TRBJ1-2,NA,12,NA,CASSLAGNGYTF,TGTGCCAGCAGCTTAGCGGGGAACGGCTACACCTTC
TRBV19,TRBJ2-1,NA,16,NA,CASTLGWGGDGNEQFF,TGTGCCAGTACCCTAGGATGGGGGGGCGACGGAAATGAGCAGTTCTTC
TRBV7-9,TRBJ2-7,NA,14,NA,CASSFQGRSYEQYF,TGTGCCAGCAGCTTTCAGGGTAGATCCTACGAGCAGTACTTC
TRBV5-6,TRBJ2-5,NA,13,NA,CASSPGPQETQYF,TGTGCCAGCAGCCCCGGACCGCAAGAGACCCAGTACTTC
TRBV28,TRBJ2-7,TRBD2,14,NA,CASSSSGTLDEQYF,TGTGCCAGCAGTTCCAGCGGGACCCTGGACGAGCAGTACTTC
TRBV7-8,TRBJ1-5,TRBD1,16,NA,CASSPTGTGSNQPQHF,TGTGCCAGCAGCCCCACCGGGACAGGGAGTAATCAGCCCCAGCATTTT
TRBV4-3,TRBJ1-3,NA,14,NA,CASSQGAAGNTIYF,TGCGCCAGCAGCCAGGGGGCCGCTGGAAACACCATATATTTT
TRBV5-1,TRBJ2-7,TRBD2,16,NA,CASSLGLAGYSYEQYF,TGCGCCAGCAGCTTGGGACTAGCGGGGTACTCCTACGAGCAGTACTTC
TRBV7-9,TRBJ2-6,NA,17,NA,CASSLATDTSGANVLTF,TGTGCCAGCAGCTTAGCTACAGACACCTCTGGGGCCAACGTCCTGACTTTC
TRBV18,TRBJ2-3,NA,15,NA,CASSRRLTSTDTQYF,TGTGCCAGCTCGAGAAGACTGACAAGCACAGATACGCAGTATTTT
TRBV27,TRBJ2-7,NA,12,NA,CAGLGVSYEQYF,TGTGCCGGACTGGGCGTCTCCTACGAGCAGTACTTC
TRBV7-3,TRBJ2-3,TRBD2,15,NA,CASSPGTIRTDTQYF,TGTGCCAGCAGCCCCGGGACTATCCGCACAGATACGCAGTATTTT
TRBV6-1,TRBJ1-1,NA,12,NA,CASGQYNTEAFF,TGTGCCAGCGGACAGTATAACACTGAAGCTTTCTTT
TRBV21-1,TRBJ1-5,NA,14,NA,CASTPLGQKQPQHF,TGTGCCAGCACCCCCTTGGGGCAGAAACAGCCCCAGCATTTT
TRBV7-3,TRBJ2-1,TRBD2,17,once,CASSPLAVKSSYNEQFF,TGTGCCAGCAGTCCCCTAGCGGTAAAAAGCTCCTACAATGAGCAGTTCTTC
TRBV5-1,TRBJ1-1,NA,16,NA,CASSLAQISMNTEAFF,TGCGCCAGCAGCTTGGCCCAAATTTCCATGAACACTGAAGCTTTCTTT
TRBV25-1,TRBJ2-1,NA,11,NA,CASSEWNEQFF,TGTGCCAGCAGTGAATGGAACGAGCAGTTCTTC
TRBV5-1,TRBJ2-2,NA,13,few,CASSLEDDGELFF,TGCGCCAGCAGCTTGGAGGATGACGGGGAGCTGTTTTTT
TRBV5-1,TRBJ1-4,NA,15,NA,CASSLGQPTNEKLFF,TGCGCCAGCAGCTTGGGGCAGCCAACTAATGAAAAACTGTTTTTT
TRBV6-4,TRBJ2-3,NA,16,once,CASSDSGATSTDTQYF,TGTGCCAGCAGTGACTCAGGGGCAACTAGCACAGATACGCAGTATTTT
TRBV6-5,TRBJ2-1,NA,11,NA,CASSYGLMMFF,TGTGCCAGCAGTTACGGTCTCATGATGTTCTTC
TRBV28,TRBJ1-2,NA,14,NA,CASSPQGFPDGYTF,TGTGCCAGCAGTCCCCAGGGTTTTCCTGATGGCTACACCTTC
TRBV4-1,TRBJ2-3,NA,17,few,CASSRREGAGGTDTQYF,TGCGCCAGCAGCCGACGGGAGGGGGCCGGGGGCACAGATACGCAGTATTTT
TRBV2,TRBJ1-4,NA,16,NA,CASSEGTRGEEEKLFF,TGTGCCAGCAGTGAAGGGACTCGGGGGGAAGAAGAAAAACTGTTTTTT
TRBV7-8,TRBJ1-5,TRBD1,16,NA,CASTTEGQGPQKPQHF,TGTGCCAGCACCACCGAGGGACAGGGGCCCCAAAAGCCCCAGCATTTT
TRBV5-4,TRBJ2-7,NA,15,NA,CASSAEEVSSYEQYF,TGTGCCAGCAGCGCCGAGGAGGTTAGCTCCTACGAGCAGTACTTC
TRBV7-2,TRBJ2-7,NA,15,NA,CASSPPRGDAYEQYF,TGTGCCAGCAGCCCCCCACGAGGAGACGCCTACGAGCAGTACTTC
TRBV28,TRBJ2-1,TRBD2,14,once,CTSGSHGSYNEQFF,TGTACTAGCGGGAGTCATGGCTCCTACAATGAGCAGTTCTTC
TRBV7-2,TRBJ1-1,NA,13,NA,CASSAGQNIEAFF,TGTGCCAGCAGCGCGGGACAAAATATTGAAGCTTTCTTT
TRBV27,TRBJ2-1,TRBD2,15,once,CASSLSGRSYNEQFF,TGTGCCAGCAGTCTTAGCGGGAGATCTTACAATGAGCAGTTCTTC
TRBV6-4,TRBJ1-2,NA,15,NA,CASSDFGTRRTGYTF,TGTGCCAGCAGTGACTTCGGGACACGGCGGACTGGCTACACCTTC
TRBV4-2,TRBJ2-3,TRBD2,15,NA,CASSERREVTDTQYF,TGTGCCAGCAGCGAAAGGCGGGAGGTCACAGATACGCAGTATTTT
TRBV7-6,TRBJ2-5,TRBD2,17,NA,CASSPRGGTGRRETQYF,TGTGCCAGCAGCCCTCGCGGCGGGACCGGGAGGAGGGAGACCCAGTACTTC
TRBV19,TRBJ1-2,NA,13,NA,CASSMTRVDGYTF,TGTGCCAGTAGTATGACCCGGGTCGATGGCTACACCTTC
TRBV29-1,TRBJ2-5,NA,13,NA,CSVVDGSQETQYF,TGCAGCGTTGTGGACGGCTCCCAAGAGACCCAGTACTTC
TRBV28,TRBJ2-7,TRBD2,15,NA,CASSSSGGGPYEQYF,TGTGCCAGCAGTTCCAGTGGCGGGGGTCCCTACGAGCAGTACTTC
TRBV4-2,TRBJ2-7,NA,14,NA,CASSQAATIYEQYF,TGTGCCAGCAGCCAAGCTGCGACGATCTACGAGCAGTACTTC
TRBV9,TRBJ2-2,NA,16,NA,CASSVVSGANTGELFF,TGTGCCAGCAGCGTAGTCTCTGGGGCGAACACCGGGGAGCTGTTTTTT
TRBV7-9,TRBJ2-6,TRBD1,17,many,CASSRQGPVSGANVLTF,TGTGCCAGCAGCCGACAGGGGCCTGTCTCTGGGGCCAACGTCCTGACTTTC
TRBV2,TRBJ2-5,TRBD2,17,NA,CASSEYKGLAVQETQYF,TGTGCCAGCAGTGAATATAAAGGACTAGCGGTACAAGAGACCCAGTACTTC
TRBV5-1,TRBJ2-3,NA,16,once,CASTNRGAVSTDTQYF,TGCGCCAGCACCAACCGGGGAGCCGTTAGCACAGATACGCAGTATTTT
TRBV1,TRBJ2-1,NA,13,NA,CTSSPRSGRHGFF,TGCACCAGCAGCCCCAGGAGCGGGAGGCACGGGTTCTTC
TRBV20-1,TRBJ1-5,NA,11,NA,CSAQSNQPQHF,TGCAGTGCGCAGAGCAATCAGCCCCAGCATTTT
TRBV30,TRBJ2-4,TRBD1,14,NA,CAWSVDRGLNIQYF,TGTGCCTGGAGCGTAGACAGGGGGCTGAACATTCAGTACTTC
TRBV4-2,TRBJ1-2,TRBD1,15,NA,CASSSQIRGGYGYTF,TGTGCCAGCAGCAGCCAAATCAGGGGGGGCTATGGCTACACCTTC
TRBV28,TRBJ2-2,NA,15,NA,CASSIKTGRTGELFF,TGTGCCAGCAGTATCAAGACAGGCCGCACCGGGGAGCTGTTTTTT
TRBV6-1,TRBJ2-7,TRBD1,11,NA,CASSEGQGVYF,TGTGCCAGCAGTGAGGGACAGGGGGTGTACTTC
TRBV7-8,TRBJ2-3,NA,12,NA,CASSWGTDTQYF,TGTGCCAGCAGCTGGGGCACAGATACGCAGTATTTT
TRBV2,TRBJ2-1,NA,14,few,CASRQGSSYNEQFF,TGTGCCAGCAGGCAGGGCAGCTCCTACAATGAGCAGTTCTTC
TRBV7-9,TRBJ2-5,TRBD2,11,NA,CASSLGGRPYF,TGTGCCAGCAGCTTAGGCGGGAGACCGTACTTC
TRBV11-2,TRBJ2-1,TRBD2,16,once,CASSLARLAGINEQFF,TGTGCCAGCAGCTTAGCCAGACTAGCGGGGATCAATGAGCAGTTCTTC
TRBV18,TRBJ2-2,NA,15,once,CASSLRGLGTGELFF,TGTGCCAGCTCCCTCCGAGGCTTAGGAACCGGGGAGCTGTTTTTT
TRBV28,TRBJ1-2,NA,13,few,CASSSSGPYGYTF,TGTGCCAGCAGTTCCTCGGGGCCCTATGGCTACACCTTC
TRBV29-1,TRBJ2-7,NA,13,NA,CSVDGTGPYEQYF,TGCAGCGTCGACGGAACAGGCCCCTACGAGCAGTACTTC
TRBV28,TRBJ2-7,NA,12,NA,CAVKGRVYEQYF,TGTGCCGTAAAAGGCAGGGTGTACGAGCAGTACTTC